The text below deals with one TCR beta chain. The antigen is undetermined. The data were taken from a study of T cell responses to AZD1222 COVID-19 vaccine. Study-wide background: Pooled in the analysis were second doses at about 4 or about 12 weeks. The study, taken as a whole, reports: None of the repertoires were sampled until the peak T cell response had passed. Donors in the cohort were predominantly white British and more often female, and clonal diversity was possibly underestimated. Rises in breadth and depth of Spike-specific TCRs came after two AZD1222 doses.

This table comes from immunoSEQ multiplex PCR, and its TCRdb copy is limited to in-frame clones, with some not included. Of approximately 67,000 clones in the sample, roughly 89% were seen once. The CDR3 is 12 residues long. The V gene lost 3 bases and the J gene lost 5 bases, with 7 bases spanning the gap. Looked up from germline, CDR1 is SEHNR and CDR2 is FQNEAQ (reference sequence). This chain connects TRBV7-9 to TRBJ2-5, with D hard to call. This specimen was peripheral blood, taken on day 0 of AZD1222 vaccination. The source of this sequence is an adult in good health. The CDR3 loop reads CASSFDRETQYF. In nucleotides, the CDR3 is TGTGCCAGCAGCTTCGATCGGGAGACCCAGTACTTC.